Below are 21 T cell receptor beta chains sequenced from a single sample in a study of blood T cells in healthy people across ages. For the second PCR, which ran for about 7 to 11 cycles, a sample-barcoded 5' primer and a J-beta primer mix were used. A single record per CDR3 protein comes from TCRdb applying MiXCR to the 5' RACE reads. The repertoire has about 2 million distinct CDR3 sequences, approximately 50% of them found once; the top ten carry around 2.1%. Sequenced sample: blood. The source is a woman aged 40 to 50 in good health.

The V and J genes are TRBV7-2 and TRBJ1-4; tentatively, D is TRBD1 (5 bases). Germline V gene sequence: CDR1 SGHTA, CDR2 FQGNSA. The CDR3 has 15 residues. The V end lost 5 bases, the J end lost 4 bases, and 14 bases lay between the germline ends. In nucleotides, the CDR3 is TGTGCCAGCAGCCGACCCCAGGGATTTAATGAAAAACTGTTTTTT. Translation: CASSRPQGFNEKLFF.

The rearrangement uses TRBV28 and TRBJ1-1; TRBD1 matches at 12 bases. The CDR3 length is 16 residues. The V and J ends lost 6 bases and 4 bases, in that order; junction bases with no gene match: 9. The V gene's germline CDR1 is MDHEN and CDR2 SYDVKM. Here the CDR3 DNA reads TGTGCCAGCAGCACCCGGGACAGGGGGCAAGGCACTGAAGCTTTCTTT. Amino acid sequence: CASSTRDRGQGTEAFF. Full variable domain (remainder filled in from reference TRBV28 and TRBJ1-1): DVKVTQSSRYLVKRTGEKVFLECVQDMDHENMFWYRQDPGLGLRLIYFSYDVKMKEKGDIPEGYSVSREKKERFSLILESASTNQTSMYLCASSTRDRGQGTEAFFGQGTRLTVV.

The rearrangement uses TRBV2 and TRBJ2-5; no clear D gene. The CDR3 totals 13 residues. Per germline, CDR1 SNHLY and CDR2 FYNNEI. Trimming took off 7 bases at V and 1 base at J, with 10 bases between the two ends. The CDR3 reads CASTREAQETQYF. The CDR3 DNA reads as TGTGCCAGCACCAGAGAGGCCCAAGAGACCCAGTACTTC.

This sequence joins TRBV20-1 and TRBJ1-6; a weak D match, TRBD1 (6 bases). Germline assignment: CDR1 DFQATT and CDR2 SNEGSKA (reference sequence). V gave up 6 bases and J gave up 10 bases, with 22 bases separating them. The CDR3 spans 15 residues. CDR3 loop: CSAKRPGHGRSPLHF. The CDR3 bases are TGCAGTGCCAAACGACCGGGACACGGCCGATCACCCCTCCACTTT.

The J gene is TRBJ2-7, the V gene TRBV27, with D perhaps matching TRBD2 (7 bases). V was cut by 4 bases and J by 3 bases, with 13 bases left in between. The CDR3 has 14 residues. Germline V CDR1 and CDR2: MNHEY, SMNVEV (reference sequence). CDR3 loop: CASSSRAGHYEQYF. CDR3 nucleotides: TGTGCCAGCAGTTCAAGAGCGGGACACTACGAGCAGTACTTC.

The V call is TRBV15, the J call TRBJ2-3; no clear D. In germline, CDR1 is LNHNV, CDR2 YYDKDF (reference sequence). The CDR3 loop spans 14 amino acids. Between the trimmed V and J ends, which lost 4 bases and 0 bases, there was a span of 8 bases. CDR3 loop: CATSKAVSTDTQYF. As DNA, the CDR3 is TGTGCCACCAGCAAAGCTGTAAGCACAGATACGCAGTATTTT.

The CDR3 loop reads CASSQGTSGGRISTDTQYF. Here the CDR3 DNA reads TGTGCCAGCAGCCAGGGGACTAGCGGGGGCCGAATTAGCACAGATACGCAGTATTTT. V is TRBV7-8 and J is TRBJ2-3, with 14 bases matching TRBD2. This CDR3 is built from 19 residues. With V trimmed by 5 bases and J by 0 bases, 10 bases remained unmatched. Germline lookup yields CDR1 SGHVS and CDR2 FQNEAQ.

V gene TRBV20-1 combines with J gene TRBJ2-5, with D perhaps matching TRBD1 or TRBD2 (6 bases each). Trimming left V 1 base short and J 2 bases short, with 8 bases between. This CDR3 has 13 residues. Germline CDR1 and CDR2: DFQATT and SNEGSKA (reference sequence). The CDR3 here is CSARGGTQETQYF. CDR3 in DNA: TGCAGTGCTAGAGGCGGGACACAAGAGACCCAGTACTTC.

This clonotype came up a few times. The J gene is TRBJ2-5, the V gene TRBV20-1; 7 bases match TRBD1. V lost 1 base, J lost 5 bases, and 13 bases stayed unmatched. The CDR3 is 16 amino acids. Germline-derived CDR1 and CDR2 are DFQATT and SNEGSKA (reference sequence). The CDR3 protein is CSARASWARGKETQYF. DNA of the CDR3: TGCAGTGCTAGAGCCTCGTGGGCCAGGGGGAAGGAGACCCAGTACTTC.

The chain joins TRBV20-1 to TRBJ2-1; no reliable D call. CDR1 and CDR2 from the germline V gene are DFQATT and SNEGSKA (reference sequence). The CDR3 runs to 14 residues. Trimming removed 5 bases at V and 1 base at J, with 12 bases between. The CDR3 bases are TGCAGTGCTGAATCTCAGAGTTCCTACAATGAGCAGTTCTTC. It translates to CSAESQSSYNEQFF.

The rearrangement joins TRBV20-1 to TRBJ2-5; 10 bases line up with TRBD1. This CDR3 comprises 16 residues. Trimming cost V 4 bases and J 0 bases; bases outside gene matches: 8. Germline assignment: CDR1 DFQATT and CDR2 SNEGSKA (reference sequence). The CDR3 DNA reads TGCAGTGCTACCCGGACAGGGGGACTATACCAAGAGACCCAGTACTTC. This gives the protein CSATRTGGLYQETQYF.

This clonotype was recorded only once. J is TRBJ2-5 and V is TRBV20-1; 7 bases align to TRBD2. The V gene's germline CDR1 is DFQATT and CDR2 SNEGSKA (reference sequence). V was clipped by 6 bases and J by 5 bases; unmatched bases: 9. This CDR3 is built from 13 residues. The CDR3 nucleotides read TGCAGTGCCCCCGGCCCGGGGGGTGAGACCCAGTACTTC. Encoded protein: CSAPGPGGETQYF.

The rearrangement joins TRBV7-3 to TRBJ2-3; 7 positions agree with TRBD1. Germline loops: CDR1 SGHTA, CDR2 FQGTGA. This CDR3 is 15 amino acids long. The junction had 5 bases not matched to a gene; V was cut back by 5 bases and J by 0 bases. The CDR3 reads CASSHGTESTDTQYF. CDR3 DNA: TGTGCCAGCAGCCATGGGACAGAGAGCACAGATACGCAGTATTTT. The entire variable domain, with the rest obtained from reference TRBV7-3 and TRBJ2-3, is as follows: GAGVSQTPSNKVTEKGKYVELRCDPISGHTALYWYRQSLGQGPEFLIYFQGTGAADDSGLPNDRFFAVRPEGSVSTLKIQRTERGDSAVYLCASSHGTESTDTQYFGPGTRLTVL.

This clonotype appeared a few times. The J gene is TRBJ2-1, the V gene TRBV6-2 or TRBV6-3, with 9 bases matching TRBD1. Trimming at V came to 7 bases and at J to 7 bases, leaving 11 bases not matched to a gene. This CDR3 comprises 15 residues. Germline values: CDR1 MNHEY, CDR2 SVGEGT. For the CDR3, the DNA is TGTGCCAGCAAAACTACCGGGACAGGGCGGAATGAGCAGTTCTTC. It codes for CASKTTGTGRNEQFF.

Notes on this clonotype: Compared with germline, one end of the junction differs, possibly owing to a read error. The V gene is TRBV4-1, the J gene TRBJ2-5; D is unresolved. CDR1 and CDR2 (germline): MGHRA, YSYEKL. The CDR3 covers 16 residues. Here the CDR3 reads CASNQVGGLTGETQYF. CDR3 nucleotide sequence: TGCGCCAGCAACCAAGTGGGTGGGTTGACGGGAGAGACCCAGTACTTC.

This chain uses TRBV7-2 with TRBJ2-3; D is perhaps TRBD2 (5 bases). This CDR3 region has 13 residues. Germline CDR1 and CDR2: SGHTA and FQGNSA. V dropped 5 bases and J dropped 6 bases, with 12 bases sitting between them. The CDR3 sequence: CASSVERVDTQYF. Here the CDR3 DNA reads TGTGCCAGCAGCGTAGAGAGGGTGGATACGCAGTATTTT.

V gene TRBV6-2 or TRBV6-3 combines with J gene TRBJ2-7; TRBD2 matches at 10 bases. The CDR3 loop spans 15 amino acids. Germline CDR1 reads MNHEY; CDR2 reads SVGEGT. Trimming took 0 bases from V and 4 from J; bases not matched to a gene: 3. The CDR3 reads CASSYSERGGYEQYF. The CDR3 bases are TGTGCCAGCAGTTACTCCGAGCGGGGGGGGTACGAGCAGTACTTC.

The chain has TRBV11-3 and TRBJ2-5; D not certain. Germline loops: CDR1 SGHNT, CDR2 YENEEA. CDR3 size: 14 residues. V was trimmed by 3 bases and J by 0 bases, leaving 8 bases between them. Here the CDR3 DNA reads TGTGCCAGCAGCTTCGGCAGGCACCAAGAGACCCAGTACTTC. Its protein product is CASSFGRHQETQYF.

The rearrangement links TRBV27 to TRBJ1-5, with TRBD1 as a possible D gene (5 bases). There are 16 residues in the CDR3. The ends were cut back, 2 bases at V and 5 bases at J, with 16 bases in the middle. Germline CDR1 is MNHEY and CDR2 is SMNVEV (reference sequence). In nucleotides, the CDR3 is TGTGCCAGCAGTTTAACCGCCCGGGGACGGTATCAGCCCCAGCATTTT. Amino acids: CASSLTARGRYQPQHF.

Note on this clonotype: One junction end does not reproduce the germline sequence, and a read error may be involved. The gene calls are TRBV6-5 and TRBJ2-5; D ambiguous. The CDR3 is 15 residues long. Germline CDR1 and CDR2: MNHEY and SVGAGI. The CDR3 nucleotides are TGTGCCAGCAGTCACTCCTTCACAGCTCAAGAGACCCAGTACTTC. Translating gives CASSHSFTAQETQYF.

Here the CDR3 reads CASRSRRTGNQPQHF. The CDR3 DNA reads as TGTGCCAGCAGATCACGGAGGACGGGCAATCAGCCCCAGCATTTT. This chain joins TRBV28 and TRBJ1-5; D ambiguous. Germline lookup yields CDR1 MDHEN and CDR2 SYDVKM. There are 15 residues in the CDR3. V lost 6 bases, J lost 2 bases, and 14 bases lay in between.